One sample yielded the 10 T cell receptor beta chains listed below, sequenced in a study of post-analysis software for immune sequencing data. Regarding the study as a whole: When patients were compared with controls, five TRBV segments were more frequent, TRBV5-6, TRBV5-1 and TRBV20-1 among them.

Their specific antigens are unknown. Unique molecular identifiers were built into the TCR beta cDNA libraries. TCRdb reprocessed the PCR reads with MiXCR, giving one entry per CDR3 protein. In the table there are about 820,000 distinct CDR3 sequences, approximately 53% of which are singletons. Sequencing was done on a sample of blood. All receptors derive from a girl between 10 and 17 years old with multiple sclerosis.

The rearrangement links TRBV4-2 to TRBJ1-2; TRBD1 might be the D (6 bases). Germline V gives CDR1 LGHNA, CDR2 YNFKEQ. This CDR3 has 14 residues. V lost 5 bases and J lost 4, with 14 bases in between. The CDR3 sequence is CASSSLTQGYGYTF. CDR3 in DNA: TGTGCCAGCAGCTCCCTGACACAGGGCTATGGCTACACCTTC.

CDR3 loop: CASSPKTGEDTEAFF. The CDR3 region has the DNA TGTGCCAGCAGCCCAAAGACAGGGGAGGACACTGAAGCTTTCTTT. The chain recombines TRBV7-9 with TRBJ1-1; 8 bases match TRBD1. This CDR3 spans 15 amino acids. V gave up 5 bases and J gave up 3 bases; unmatched junction bases: 8. Germline V CDR1 and CDR2: SEHNR, FQNEAQ (reference sequence).

This chain joins TRBV20-1 and TRBJ2-7; D is ambiguous. There are 15 residues in the CDR3. Trimming pared 5 bases from V and 2 bases from J, leaving 19 bases between. From germline, CDR1 is DFQATT and CDR2 SNEGSKA (reference sequence). The CDR3 DNA reads TGCAGTGCTCCCCGGATCATACACACCCCCTACGAGCAGTACTTC. Translating it yields CSAPRIIHTPYEQYF.

The V gene is TRBV7-8, the J gene TRBJ2-1; 10 nucleotides line up with TRBD2. This CDR3 contains 16 residues. Trimming took 3 bases from V and 0 from J; bases not matched to a gene: 2. Germline assignment: CDR1 SGHVS and CDR2 FQNEAQ. CDR3 residues: CASSLSGGVSYNEQFF. DNA for the CDR3: TGTGCCAGCAGCTTGAGCGGGGGGGTCTCCTACAATGAGCAGTTCTTC.

This clonotype was found a few times. This sequence joins TRBV2 and TRBJ1-2, with TRBD1 identical over 8 bases. The trim removed 7 bases at V and 3 bases at J, leaving 10 bases unmatched. Germline assignment: CDR1 SNHLY and CDR2 FYNNEI. CDR3 length equals 15 residues. The CDR3 here is CASIHPRDRHYGYTF. The CDR3 DNA sequence: TGTGCCAGCATCCACCCCCGGGACAGGCACTATGGCTACACCTTC.

The chain recombines TRBV29-1 with TRBJ2-7, with 7 bases lining up with TRBD1. The CDR3 contains 14 residues. Germline trimming cut 2 bases from V and 3 bases from J; bases unmatched to any gene: 7. CDR1 and CDR2 from the germline V gene are SQVTM and ANQGSEA. The CDR3 region is CSVEKGGAVYEQYF. CDR3 coding DNA: TGCAGCGTTGAAAAAGGGGGCGCAGTCTACGAGCAGTACTTC.

This clonotype was recorded a few times. This chain joins TRBV6-5 and TRBJ1-2; D possibly corresponds to TRBD1 (5 bases). The CDR3 totals 19 residues. V gave up 2 bases and J gave up 7 bases, with 29 bases separating them. Germline V gene data show CDR1 as MNHEY and CDR2 as SVGAGI. CDR3 residues: CASSYHAGWPSGGTAGYTF. DNA of the CDR3: TGTGCCAGCAGTTACCACGCCGGTTGGCCTTCGGGGGGAACGGCTGGCTACACCTTC.

The chain couples TRBV6-5 to TRBJ2-1, with 8 bases lining up with TRBD2. J gave up 8 bases and V 6 bases, and 15 bases lay outside the gene matches. CDR3 length: 16 amino acids. From germline, CDR1 is MNHEY and CDR2 SVGAGI. The CDR3 region has the DNA TGTGCCAGCAGGCCACCGGGGACTAGGATTTCGGATGAGCAGTTCTTC. Protein product: CASRPPGTRISDEQFF.

V and J are TRBV5-1 and TRBJ2-2, with D perhaps matching TRBD1 (5 bases). The germline gives CDR1 SGHRS, CDR2 YFSETQ. The V gene lost 0 bases and the J gene lost 1 base, with 7 bases spanning the gap. The CDR3 is 15 residues long. CDR3 residues: CASSLGGQNTGELFF. CDR3 DNA sequence: TGCGCCAGCAGCTTGGGGGGCCAGAACACCGGGGAGCTGTTTTTT.

J is TRBJ2-4 and V is TRBV6-5; D gene uncertain. Germline V gene sequence: CDR1 MNHEY, CDR2 SVGAGI. Between the trimmed V and J ends, which lost 0 bases and 13 bases, there was a span of 7 bases. The CDR3 extends over 11 amino acids. The CDR3, as DNA: TGTGCCAGCAGTTACTCCAGCCGGCAGTACTTC. Protein: CASSYSSRQYF.